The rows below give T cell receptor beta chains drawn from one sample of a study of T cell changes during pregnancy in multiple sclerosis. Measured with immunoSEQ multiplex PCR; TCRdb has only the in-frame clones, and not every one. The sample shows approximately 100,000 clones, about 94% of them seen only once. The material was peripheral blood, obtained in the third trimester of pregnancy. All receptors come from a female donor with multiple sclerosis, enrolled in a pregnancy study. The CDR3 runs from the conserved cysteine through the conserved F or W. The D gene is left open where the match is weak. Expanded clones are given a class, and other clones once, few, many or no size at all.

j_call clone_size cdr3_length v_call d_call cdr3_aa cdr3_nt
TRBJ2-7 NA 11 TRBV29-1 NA CSGATGYEQYF TGCAGCGGGGCGACGGGATACGAGCAGTACTTC
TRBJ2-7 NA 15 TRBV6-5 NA CASSYTPGPGYEQYF TGTGCCAGCAGTTACACGCCGGGTCCTGGTTACGAGCAGTACTTC
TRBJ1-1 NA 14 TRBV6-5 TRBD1 CASSSRTGITEAFF TGTGCCAGCAGTTCCCGGACAGGGATAACTGAAGCTTTCTTT
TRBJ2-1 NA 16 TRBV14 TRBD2 CASSRTSGRLYNEQFF TGTGCCAGCAGCCGGACTAGCGGGAGGCTCTACAATGAGCAGTTCTTC
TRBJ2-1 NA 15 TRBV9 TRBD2 CASSVGSSGTFEQFF TGTGCCAGCAGCGTAGGTAGTAGCGGGACTTTTGAGCAGTTCTTC
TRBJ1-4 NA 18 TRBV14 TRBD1 CASSLRDRGIPTNEKLFF TGTGCCAGCAGCTTACGGGACAGGGGAATCCCAACTAATGAAAAACTGTTTTTT
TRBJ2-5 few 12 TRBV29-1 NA CSVGPIQETQYF TGCAGCGTTGGGCCCATCCAAGAGACCCAGTACTTC
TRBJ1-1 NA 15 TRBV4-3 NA CASSQGLLRNTEAFF TGCGCCAGCAGCCAAGGGCTGCTTCGAAACACTGAAGCTTTCTTT
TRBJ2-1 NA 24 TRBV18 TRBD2 CASSPPLGKKRERPLLGAHNEQFF TGTGCCAGCTCACCACCCCTGGGGAAGAAGCGGGAGAGGCCCCTGTTAGGTGCCCACAATGAGCAGTTCTTC
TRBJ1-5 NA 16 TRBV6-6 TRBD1 CASIYGTGPSNQPQHF TGTGCCAGCATTTACGGGACAGGGCCCTCCAATCAGCCCCAGCATTTT
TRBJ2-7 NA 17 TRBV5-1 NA CASSFSVVLGESYEQYF TGCGCCAGCAGCTTCAGTGTAGTCCTCGGGGAGTCCTACGAGCAGTACTTC
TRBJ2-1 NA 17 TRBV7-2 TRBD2 CASSPSRLAGGPGEQFF TGTGCCAGCAGCCCGTCGCGACTAGCGGGAGGGCCGGGGGAGCAGTTCTTC
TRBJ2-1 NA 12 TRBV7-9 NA CASSQAINEQFF TGTGCCAGCAGCCAAGCCATCAATGAGCAGTTCTTC
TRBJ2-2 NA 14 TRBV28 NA CATWGSGNTGELFF TGTGCCACATGGGGAAGCGGCAACACCGGGGAGCTGTTTTTT
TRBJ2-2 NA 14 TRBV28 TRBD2 CASTVAGATGELFF TGTGCCAGCACGGTAGCGGGAGCCACCGGGGAGCTGTTTTTT
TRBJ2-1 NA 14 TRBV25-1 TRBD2 CASRSSGRASEQFF TGTGCCAGCAGGTCTAGCGGGAGGGCCTCTGAGCAGTTCTTC
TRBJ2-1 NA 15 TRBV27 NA CASSSPARSGNEQFF TGTGCCAGCAGTTCCCCCGCCCGGAGCGGCAATGAGCAGTTCTTC
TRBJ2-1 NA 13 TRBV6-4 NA CASSEREGGEQFF TGTGCCAGCAGTGAAAGGGAGGGGGGTGAGCAGTTCTTC
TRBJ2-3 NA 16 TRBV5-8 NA CATPRLWTVGTDTQYF TGTGCCACTCCCCGCCTTTGGACAGTCGGAACAGATACGCAGTATTTT
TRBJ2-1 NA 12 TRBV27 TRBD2 CASRTRTSIQFF TGTGCCAGCAGGACCAGGACTAGTATCCAGTTCTTC
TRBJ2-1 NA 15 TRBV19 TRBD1 CASSMGSGGENEQFF TGTGCCAGTAGTATGGGGTCAGGGGGAGAGAATGAGCAGTTCTTC
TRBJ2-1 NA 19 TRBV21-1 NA CASSKAPLLAGRAYNEQFF TGTGCCAGCAGCAAAGCGCCACTTCTAGCGGGGAGAGCCTACAATGAGCAGTTCTTC
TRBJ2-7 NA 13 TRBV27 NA CASSPGSSYEQYF TGTGCCAGCAGTCCGGGATCCTCCTACGAGCAGTACTTC
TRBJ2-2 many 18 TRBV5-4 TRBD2 CASSSAGTSGSGTGELFF TGTGCCAGCAGCTCCGCCGGGACTAGCGGGAGTGGAACCGGGGAGCTGTTTTTT
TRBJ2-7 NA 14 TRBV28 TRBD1 CASSSGQGVNEQYF TGTGCCAGCAGTTCCGGACAGGGGGTGAACGAGCAGTACTTC
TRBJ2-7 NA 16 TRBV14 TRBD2 CASSQERLASVSEQYF TGTGCCAGCAGCCAGGAAAGACTAGCCTCCGTGAGCGAGCAGTACTTC
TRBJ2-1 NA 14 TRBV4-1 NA CASSQERRGDEQFF TGCGCCAGCAGCCAAGAAAGAAGGGGCGATGAGCAGTTCTTC
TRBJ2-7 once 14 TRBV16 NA CASSQGPPTYEQYF TGTGCCAGCAGCCAAGGGCCGCCAACCTACGAGCAGTACTTC
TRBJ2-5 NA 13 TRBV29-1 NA CSVAYLRGETQYF TGCAGCGTTGCCTACCTCAGGGGAGAGACCCAGTACTTC
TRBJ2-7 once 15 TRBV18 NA CASSPSQGGHYEQYF TGTGCCAGCTCACCATCCCAGGGCGGTCATTACGAGCAGTACTTC
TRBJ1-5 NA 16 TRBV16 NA CASSQSNAGVEEPQHF TGTGCCAGCAGCCAATCTAATGCGGGGGTAGAGGAGCCCCAGCATTTT
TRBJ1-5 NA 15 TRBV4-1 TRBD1 CASSETGDPNQPQHF TGCGCCAGCTCCGAGACAGGGGATCCCAATCAGCCCCAGCATTTT
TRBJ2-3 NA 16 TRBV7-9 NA CASSPPSTGTRSTQYF TGTGCCAGCAGCCCGCCCTCAACAGGGACGAGGAGTACGCAGTATTTT
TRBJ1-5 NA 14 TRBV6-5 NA CASSTGTGSQPQHF TGTGCCAGCAGTACAGGGACGGGGAGTCAGCCCCAGCATTTT
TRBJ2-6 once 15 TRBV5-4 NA CASSRMASGANVLTF TGTGCCAGCAGCCGAATGGCCTCTGGGGCCAACGTCCTGACTTTC
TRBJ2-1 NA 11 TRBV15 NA CATSNREEQFF TGTGCCACCAGCAACCGGGAAGAGCAGTTCTTC
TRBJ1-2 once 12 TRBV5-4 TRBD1 CASSLTGGGYTF TGTGCCAGCAGCTTGACAGGGGGTGGCTACACCTTC
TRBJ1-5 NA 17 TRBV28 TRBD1 CASRATGGVLGNQPQHF TGTGCCAGCAGAGCTACAGGGGGCGTGTTAGGCAATCAGCCCCAGCATTTT
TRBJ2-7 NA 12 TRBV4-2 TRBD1 CASSPGGYEQYF TGTGCCAGCAGCCCAGGGGGCTACGAGCAGTACTTC
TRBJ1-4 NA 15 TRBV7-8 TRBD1 CASSPPGQGNEKLFF TGTGCCAGCAGCCCACCGGGACAGGGGAATGAAAAACTGTTTTTT
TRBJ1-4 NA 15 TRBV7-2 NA CASSFDSSTNEKLFF TGTGCCAGCAGCTTTGACAGCTCAACTAATGAAAAACTGTTTTTT
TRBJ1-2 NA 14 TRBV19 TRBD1 CASLNRDRIYGYTF TGTGCCAGTCTAAACCGGGACAGGATCTATGGCTACACCTTC
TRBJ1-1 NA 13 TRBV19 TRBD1 CASGGQANTEAFF TGTGCCAGTGGGGGACAGGCGAACACTGAAGCTTTCTTT
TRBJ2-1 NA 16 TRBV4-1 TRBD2 CASSQGSGREINEQFF TGCGCCAGCAGCCAAGGAAGCGGGAGAGAGATAAATGAGCAGTTCTTC
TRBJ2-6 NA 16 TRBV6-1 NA CASSESSGSGANVLTF TGTGCCAGCAGTGAATCTTCCGGCTCTGGGGCCAACGTCCTGACTTTC
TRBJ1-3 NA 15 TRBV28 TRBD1 CASSSADRGFDTIYF TGTGCCAGCAGTTCCGCAGACAGGGGATTTGACACCATATATTTT
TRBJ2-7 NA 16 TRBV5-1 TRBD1 CASSLTGTGLPYEQYF TGCGCCAGCAGCTTAACCGGGACAGGGTTACCCTACGAGCAGTACTTC
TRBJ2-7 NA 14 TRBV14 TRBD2 CASSQGLAFYEQYF TGTGCCAGCAGCCAAGGACTAGCTTTCTACGAGCAGTACTTC
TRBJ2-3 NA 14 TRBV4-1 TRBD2 CASSQGLAPDTQYF TGCGCCAGCAGCCAGGGACTAGCGCCAGATACGCAGTATTTT
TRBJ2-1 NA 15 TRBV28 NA CASSLRTLSYNEQFF TGTGCCAGCAGTTTACGGACTCTCTCCTACAATGAGCAGTTCTTC
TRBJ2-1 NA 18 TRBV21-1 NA CASSKAGAGTTSYNEQFF TGTGCCAGCAGCAAAGCGGGGGCCGGGACAACATCCTACAATGAGCAGTTCTTC